Below are 23 T cell receptor beta chains sequenced from a single sample in a study of T cells after yellow fever vaccination. Each CDR3 protein gets one entry after TCRdb re-called the 5' RACE reads with MiXCR. This sample has about 350,000 distinct CDR3 sequences, with roughly an eighth found just once. The sample was CD4+ T cells sorted from PBMCs, taken 15 days after the yellow fever booster vaccination. The receptors were sampled from a man aged 18 to 30 who received the YFV17D yellow fever vaccine.

The V gene is TRBV6-5, the J gene TRBJ1-5; 8 bases are shared with TRBD1. The CDR3 consists of 14 residues. CDR1 MNHEY and CDR2 SVGAGI come from the germline V gene. The V and J ends lost 6 bases and 4 bases, in that order; junction bases with no gene match: 5. The CDR3 sequence: CASREGQGNQPQHF. For the CDR3, the DNA is TGTGCCAGCAGAGAAGGACAGGGTAATCAGCCCCAGCATTTT.

This clonotype appeared a few times. The V gene is TRBV10-3, the J gene TRBJ1-6; unclear D gene. The CDR3 has 14 residues. Per germline, CDR1 ENHRY and CDR2 SYGVKD. Trimming stripped 4 bases from V and 10 bases from J, with 14 bases between. This CDR3 is CAISGGPGGSPLHF. DNA for the CDR3: TGTGCCATCAGTGGAGGACCCGGTGGATCACCCCTCCACTTT.

V is TRBV7-2 and J is TRBJ1-2; D may be TRBD1 (6 bases). This CDR3 is built from 16 residues. Germline CDR1 reads SGHTA; CDR2 reads FQGNSA. Trimming took off 7 bases at V and 8 bases at J, with 26 bases between the two ends. The CDR3: CASNRQGNTILRGYTF. As DNA, the CDR3 is TGTGCCAGCAACCGCCAGGGGAACACTATCCTTCGGGGCTACACCTTC.

This clonotype was seen ten or more times. J is TRBJ1-6 and V is TRBV7-9; possibly TRBD1 for D (6 bases). V was pared by 2 bases and J by 11 bases, with 10 bases between. The CDR3 is 13 residues long. Looked up from germline, CDR1 is SEHNR and CDR2 is FQNEAQ (reference sequence). CDR3 loop: CASSLQGNTPLHF. The CDR3 nucleotides read TGTGCCAGCAGCTTACAGGGGAATACACCCCTCCACTTT.

This clonotype has more than one count but fewer than ten. The chain couples TRBV7-9 to TRBJ2-5, with 8 bases aligning to TRBD2. Germline V gene sequence: CDR1 SEHNR, CDR2 FQNEAQ (reference sequence). J gave up 5 bases and V 4 bases, and 9 bases lay outside the gene matches. The CDR3 runs 15 residues. CDR3 amino acids: CASSSGGLAVETQYF. CDR3 DNA: TGTGCCAGCAGCTCCGGCGGACTAGCCGTTGAGACCCAGTACTTC.

This clonotype was recorded many times. V usage is TRBV20-1 and J usage is TRBJ1-3, with D unclear. Germline V gene data show CDR1 as DFQATT and CDR2 as SNEGSKA (reference sequence). Trimming left V 5 bases short and J 3 bases short, with 14 bases between. The CDR3 is made up of 14 amino acids. This chain's CDR3 is CSASREAHGNTIYF. The DNA of the CDR3 is TGCAGTGCTTCACGGGAGGCTCATGGAAACACCATATATTTT.

This clonotype was seen at least ten times. The rearrangement links TRBV5-8 to TRBJ1-1; 8 nucleotides align to TRBD1. V gave up 0 bases and J gave up 3 bases; unmatched junction bases: 7. The germline V gene has CDR1 SGHTS and CDR2 YDEGEE. The CDR3 has 16 amino acids. The CDR3 reads CASSLGYRGRYTEAFF. CDR3 bases: TGTGCCAGCAGCTTGGGCTACAGGGGGAGGTACACTGAAGCTTTCTTT.

This clonotype was seen more than once but under ten times. The rearrangement uses TRBV7-2 and TRBJ1-6; D is perhaps TRBD1 (5 bases). The CDR3 sequence is 12 residues long. Trimming cost V 8 bases and J 8 bases, with 10 bases left between them. Per germline, CDR1 SGHTA and CDR2 FQGNSA. For the CDR3, the DNA is TGTGCCAGCGGATGGGGGGATTCACCCCTCCACTTT. It yields the protein CASGWGDSPLHF.

The chain joins TRBV6-5 to TRBJ2-2; the D is unclear. The germline V gene has CDR1 MNHEY and CDR2 SVGAGI. The CDR3 is 16 amino acids. V was shortened by 6 bases and J by 3 bases, with 17 bases between the two germline ends. CDR3 residues: CASRILGQADTGELFF. In DNA, the CDR3 is TGTGCCAGCAGAATACTCGGGCAGGCGGACACCGGGGAGCTGTTTTTT.

The rearrangement links TRBV7-2 to TRBJ2-1; no firm D call. Germline assignment: CDR1 SGHTA and CDR2 FQGNSA. CDR3 size: 11 residues. Trimming cost V 5 bases and J 8 bases, with 7 bases left between them. The CDR3 spells CASSPQYEQFF. CDR3 DNA: TGTGCCAGCAGCCCACAGTATGAGCAGTTCTTC.

In regard to this clonotype: The CDR3 does not close with the conserved phenylalanine or tryptophan, likely indicating a read error. The genes are TRBV10-3 and TRBJ1-4; TRBD1 matches at 11 bases. In germline, CDR1 is ENHRY, CDR2 SYGVKD. The ends lost 10 bases at V and 4 bases at J; junction bases unmatched: 5. The CDR3 length is 14 residues. CDR3 in DNA: TGTGCCACAGGGGGACAGGGGGTTAATGAAAAACTGTTTCTT. Translated: CATGGQGVNEKLFL.

This clonotype was detected a few times. The CDR3 is CASSPNLQEGKLFF. The CDR3 region has the DNA TGCGCCAGCAGCCCGAACCTACAGGAGGGAAAACTGTTTTTT. The chain couples TRBV5-1 to TRBJ1-4; TRBD1 is a possible D gene (5 bases). The length of the CDR3 is 14 residues. The germline V gene has CDR1 SGHRS and CDR2 YFSETQ. V was cut by 4 bases and J by 10 bases, with 17 bases left in between.

This clonotype has more than one count but fewer than ten. The chain recombines TRBV9 with TRBJ2-3, with 10 bases identical to TRBD2. CDR1 is SGDLS, CDR2 YYNGEE, per germline. Trimming cost V 0 bases and J 4 bases; bases outside gene matches: 2. This CDR3 is 15 amino acids long. The CDR3 coding sequence is TGTGCCAGCAGCGTAGTAGCGGGGGGCGCAGATACGCAGTATTTT. This gives the protein CASSVVAGGADTQYF.

The chain recombines TRBV18 with TRBJ2-7; D may correspond to TRBD1 or TRBD2 (6 bases each). CDR1 and CDR2 from the germline V gene are KGHSH and LQKENI. V was shortened by 3 bases and J by 2 bases, with 14 bases between the two germline ends. The CDR3 is 15 residues long. The CDR3 DNA reads TGTGCCAGCTCACCCGGGGGCAGGGCTGCCTACGAGCAGTACGTC. Residues: CASSPGGRAAYEQYV.

This clonotype showed up many times. This rearrangement joins TRBV7-6 to TRBJ2-2, with TRBD2 matching over 9 bases. The CDR3 is 18 amino acids. The V gene's germline CDR1 is SGHVS and CDR2 FNYEAQ. The V segment lost 2 bases and the J segment 4 bases; nucleotides outside the gene matches: 11. CDR3 bases: TGTGCCAGCAGCTTATTGACGGCGGGGGGGCTTGGCACCGGGGAGCTGTTTTTT. The encoded protein is CASSLLTAGGLGTGELFF.

This clonotype was detected ten times or more. The rearrangement links TRBV9 to TRBJ2-3; the D is unclear. The germline V gene has CDR1 SGDLS and CDR2 YYNGEE. The CDR3 length is 16 residues. Trimming took 0 bases from V and 0 from J, leaving 11 bases between them. The CDR3 DNA sequence: TGTGCCAGCAGCGTAGCCCCAGCGTTTAGCACAGATACGCAGTATTTT. As protein: CASSVAPAFSTDTQYF.

In its sample, this clonotype was seen a few times. The V call is TRBV24-1, the J call TRBJ2-3; tentative D call: TRBD1 (6 bases). Between the trimmed V and J ends, which lost 5 bases and 0 bases, there was a span of 14 bases. The germline V gene encodes CDR1 KGHDR and CDR2 SFDVKD. The CDR3 spans 16 residues. CDR3 DNA sequence: TGTGCCACCAGTGCTCAGTTTGGGACAAGCACAGATACGCAGTATTTT. Protein product: CATSAQFGTSTDTQYF.

This clonotype was seen a few times. This rearrangement joins TRBV5-4 to TRBJ1-6; 9 nucleotides match TRBD1. V lost 3 bases, J lost 10 bases, and 8 bases stayed unmatched. The CDR3 runs to 15 residues. Germline assignment: CDR1 SGHNT and CDR2 YYREEE (reference sequence). The CDR3 region is CASSSSGTGSSPLHF. In DNA form, the CDR3 reads TGTGCCAGCAGCTCCTCCGGGACAGGGAGCTCACCCCTCCACTTT.

V usage is TRBV7-6 and J usage is TRBJ1-1; TRBD1 aligns across 7 bases. The CDR3 totals 14 residues. The V gene's germline CDR1 is SGHVS and CDR2 FNYEAQ. V was pared by 3 bases and J by 1 base, with 2 bases of the junction left unmatched. The CDR3 DNA reads TGTGCCAGCAGCTTGACAGGGACGAACACTGAAGCTTTCTTT. Protein sequence: CASSLTGTNTEAFF.

DNA of the CDR3: TGCAGTGCTTCAAGGGACAGCACCGGGGAGCTGTTTTTT. It translates to CSASRDSTGELFF. This chain links TRBV20-1 with TRBJ2-2; 7 nucleotides agree with TRBD1. V trimming: 5 bases; J trimming: 4 bases; junction bases outside the gene matches: 4. The germline V gene encodes CDR1 DFQATT and CDR2 SNEGSKA (reference sequence). The CDR3 covers 13 residues.

The V call is TRBV4-1, the J call TRBJ2-3; no definite D call. This CDR3 contains 15 residues. Trimming took off 3 bases at V and 1 base at J, with 11 bases between the two ends. Germline assignment: CDR1 MGHRA and CDR2 YSYEKL. This CDR3 is CASSHVGDGTDTQYF. The CDR3 bases are TGCGCCAGCAGCCATGTTGGCGATGGCACAGATACGCAGTATTTT.

The chain links TRBV5-6 to TRBJ1-2; D unclear. Trimming took 7 bases from V and 3 from J, leaving 10 bases between them. Germline lookup yields CDR1 SGHDT and CDR2 YYEEEE. This CDR3 region has 12 residues. CDR3 nucleotides: TGTGCCAGCTTCTTCCAGGACTATGGCTACACCTTC. This codes for CASFFQDYGYTF.

This chain uses TRBV5-5 with TRBJ2-1, with 7 bases matching TRBD1. The CDR3 consists of 14 residues. The ends lost 4 bases at V and 5 bases at J; junction bases unmatched: 6. Germline CDR1 SGHKS, CDR2 YYEKEE (reference sequence). The chain's CDR3 is CASSDQTGNNEQFF. The CDR3 DNA reads TGTGCCAGCAGCGACCAGACAGGGAACAATGAGCAGTTCTTC.